This is a list of T cell receptor beta chains from one sample in a study of OX40 agonist ivuxolimab in advanced cancers. Clones were read by immunoSEQ multiplex PCR, and TCRdb kept only the in-frame ones, dropping some. The data show 30,000 to 45,000 clones, about 81% seen once. This specimen was CD4+ or CD8+ T cells sorted from blood, taken in a trial of the OX40 agonist ivuxolimab. These receptors were obtained from an adult with an advanced solid tumor such as melanoma, head and neck, liver or kidney cancer. Each CDR3 is given with its conserved first and last residue. A D gene is named only where the DNA matches it firmly. A clone size is listed for some rows: how often the clone was seen (once, few, many), or a class if it is expanded.

J,D,size,V,DNA,CDR3
TRBJ2-7,NA,NA,TRBV7-2,TGTGCCAGCAGCTTATTTCCCAGGGGATCCTACGAGCAGTACTTC,CASSLFPRGSYEQYF
TRBJ2-7,NA,NA,TRBV2,TGTGCCAGCAGTGTCACCTACGAGCAGTACTTC,CASSVTYEQYF
TRBJ2-2,NA,NA,TRBV13,TGTGCCAGCAGCTTCCGGACGGGGGACACCGGGGAGCTGTTTTTT,CASSFRTGDTGELFF
TRBJ2-1,TRBD2,few,TRBV29-1,TGCAGCGTTACTGGACTAGCGGGGGGCGTAGGCAATGAGCAGTTCTTC,CSVTGLAGGVGNEQFF
TRBJ1-1,NA,once,TRBV7-2,TGTGCCAGCAGCTTAAGCGTAGTAAGGGAGGCTTTCTTT,CASSLSVVREAFF
TRBJ2-1,NA,once,TRBV11-2,TGTGCCAGCAGCTTAGCCACGTTTAGTACTTATGAGCAGTTCTTC,CASSLATFSTYEQFF
TRBJ2-1,NA,NA,TRBV9,TGTGCCAGCAGCCAAGTAGACAGGGAGCAGTTCTTC,CASSQVDREQFF
TRBJ2-7,TRBD1,NA,TRBV7-6,TGTGCCAGCAGCTCTCGACAGGGGACTGACGAGCAGTACTTC,CASSSRQGTDEQYF
TRBJ1-1,NA,NA,TRBV7-8,TGTGCCAGCCGGATGGACATTGAGAACACTGAAGCTTTCTTT,CASRMDIENTEAFF
TRBJ2-7,NA,NA,TRBV9,TGTGCCAGCAGCGTAGAAGTAACAGGGAAGCAGTACTTC,CASSVEVTGKQYF
TRBJ2-2,NA,NA,TRBV11-2,TGTGCCAGCAGCTTAGGAAGCCCCGGGGAGCTGTTTTTT,CASSLGSPGELFF
TRBJ1-4,TRBD1,NA,TRBV4-3,TGCGCCAGCAGCCACCTAGGGACAGGGCAAAAACTGTTTTTT,CASSHLGTGQKLFF
TRBJ1-1,NA,NA,TRBV7-6,TGTGCCAGCAGCTTAGCGGGGCCTGTTCAAGCTTTCTTT,CASSLAGPVQAFF
TRBJ1-1,NA,NA,TRBV18,TGTGCCAGCTCCCCCGACGGACAGATGAACACTGAAGCTTTCTTT,CASSPDGQMNTEAFF
TRBJ1-2,NA,few,TRBV19,TGTGCCAGTACCGACTTAAGAGGCTACACCTTC,CASTDLRGYTF
TRBJ2-2,NA,NA,TRBV7-2,TGTGCCAGCAGCTTAGATCGAATCGGGGGGAACACCGGGGAGCTGTTTTTT,CASSLDRIGGNTGELFF
TRBJ2-1,TRBD1,NA,TRBV15,TGTGCCACCAGCAGAAACCGGGACAGGGCAAATGAGCAGTTCTTC,CATSRNRDRANEQFF
TRBJ1-5,NA,NA,TRBV4-1,TGCGCCAGCAGCCAAGATGTAAGGGGACGAAGCAATCAGCCCCAGCATTTT,CASSQDVRGRSNQPQHF
TRBJ1-5,NA,NA,TRBV30,TGTGCCTGGAGTGTATCTGGACAAGGCAATCAGCCCCAGCATTTT,CAWSVSGQGNQPQHF
TRBJ2-4,NA,NA,TRBV15,TGTGCCACCAGCAGAGGGCAGGGGATAGCCAAAAACATTCAGTACTTC,CATSRGQGIAKNIQYF
TRBJ1-5,NA,once,TRBV19,TGTGCCAGTAGTGCCGGGCTTAGCAATCAGCCCCAGCATTTT,CASSAGLSNQPQHF
TRBJ1-2,NA,NA,TRBV6-1,TGTGCCAGCAGCCGCATGAAAAGGGGACCGGAGGGCTACACCTTC,CASSRMKRGPEGYTF
TRBJ2-3,NA,NA,TRBV5-6,TGTGCCAGCAGCTTGGGGCGTAAGGGGGGAGATACGCAGTATTTT,CASSLGRKGGDTQYF
TRBJ2-5,NA,few,TRBV6-5,TGTGCCAGCAGTTACTCGTCCGGGATTTTCGGGACCCAGTACTTC,CASSYSSGIFGTQYF
TRBJ2-7,TRBD2,NA,TRBV7-8,TGTGCCAGCAGCTTAGCGACTAAGGGAGGGAGCGACGAGCAGTACTTC,CASSLATKGGSDEQYF
TRBJ1-4,NA,NA,TRBV7-9,TGTGCCAGCAGCTTTAGTGGTGGCGATGAAAAACTGTTTTTT,CASSFSGGDEKLFF
TRBJ1-2,TRBD1,NA,TRBV27,TGTGCCAGCAGTCTCCGACAGGGACAAGGCTACACCTTC,CASSLRQGQGYTF
TRBJ1-1,NA,NA,TRBV9,TGTGCCAGCAGCGCGGGGGGGCAGTGGGACACTGAAGCTTTCTTT,CASSAGGQWDTEAFF
TRBJ2-1,NA,once,TRBV4-1,TGCGCCAGCAGCGAAATTTTTGGCGGCTCCTACAATGAGCAGTTCTTC,CASSEIFGGSYNEQFF
TRBJ2-1,TRBD2,once,TRBV7-9,TGTGCCAGCAGCTTAGCGGCGGGAGCGGGGAATGAGCAGTTCTTC,CASSLAAGAGNEQFF
TRBJ2-3,NA,once,TRBV21-1,TGTGCCAGCAGCACCGGAGCTCGGGGCCATTACACAGATACGCAGTATTTT,CASSTGARGHYTDTQYF
TRBJ1-3,NA,NA,TRBV27,TGTGCCAGCAGTTTATCCGGCAGGGGTGGAAACACCATATATTTT,CASSLSGRGGNTIYF
TRBJ2-2,TRBD1,NA,TRBV2,TGTGCCAGCAGTACCGGGACAGGGAACACCGGGGAGCTGTTTTTT,CASSTGTGNTGELFF
TRBJ1-1,NA,NA,TRBV7-2,TGTGCCAGCAGCGCTAATAGGGTGGCTAATGAAGCTTTCTTT,CASSANRVANEAFF
TRBJ2-7,NA,NA,TRBV2,TGTGCCAGCAGTGAGGTGGGATCCTACGAGCAGTACTTC,CASSEVGSYEQYF
TRBJ2-1,NA,NA,TRBV21-1,TGTGCCAGCAGCAAAGAGGCGGGAGGAGGGTACAATGAGCAGTTCTTC,CASSKEAGGGYNEQFF